This T cell receptor beta chain was found in a study of cytomegalovirus exposure and HLA in healthy donors. Study findings and constraints: In an earlier analysis, about 87% or about 30%: the productive usage of most TCR beta V segments. Association with HLA alleles at 0.05 false discovery rate was found for approximately 18,000 TCR beta sequences in a later analysis. A later analysis found that most CMV-associated TCR beta chains appeared HLA-restricted.

PCR primers comprised 60 Vbeta and 13 Jbeta primers. Some clones are missing from TCRdb's copy, which holds only in-frame ones; the method was immunoSEQ multiplex PCR. The sample holds 95,000 to 150,000 clones; around four fifths are singletons and the top ten take about 1.8%. Remarks on this clone: Its antigen is unidentified.

The CDR3 has 16 amino acids. Germline V gives CDR1 ENHRY, CDR2 SYGVKD. Donors showed nominal health when sampled, although they likely had unrecorded immune exposures. This chain joins TRBV10-3 and TRBJ2-5; tentative D call: TRBD2 (5 bases). The DNA end is more similar to TRBJ2-7, so the J call may be wrong. This TCR was recovered from a man in his forties or fifties in good health and CMV-seronegative. The sequenced sample consisted of PBMCs. The CDR3 here is CAISEEGRYESYEQYF. In DNA form, the CDR3 reads TGTGCCATCAGTGAGGAGGGCCGCTATGAGTCCTACGAGCAGTACTTC.